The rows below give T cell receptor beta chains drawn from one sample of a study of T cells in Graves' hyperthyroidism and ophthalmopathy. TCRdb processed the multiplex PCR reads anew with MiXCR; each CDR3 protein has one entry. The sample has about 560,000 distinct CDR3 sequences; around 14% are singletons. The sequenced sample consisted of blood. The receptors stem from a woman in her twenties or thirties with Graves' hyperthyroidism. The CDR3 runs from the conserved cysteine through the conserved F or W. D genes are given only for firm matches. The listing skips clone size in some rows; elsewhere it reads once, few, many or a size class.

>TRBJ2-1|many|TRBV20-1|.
CSARWPARPYNEQFF
TGCAGTGCTAGATGGCCAGCCAGACCCTACAATGAGCAGTTCTTC
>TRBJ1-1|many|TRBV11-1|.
CASSYIGQDRKTEAFF
TGTGCCAGCAGCTATATCGGACAAGACCGGAAGACTGAAGCTTTCTTT
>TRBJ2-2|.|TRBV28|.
CASSARTTNTGELFF
TGTGCCAGCAGTGCGAGGACAACTAACACCGGGGAGCTGTTTTTT
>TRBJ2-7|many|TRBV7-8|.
CASSSGPVSEQYF
TGTGCCAGCAGCTCCGGACCCGTATCAGAGCAGTACTTC
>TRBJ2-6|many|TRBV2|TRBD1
CASSARQGTGANVLTF
TGTGCCAGCAGTGCTCGACAGGGAACCGGGGCCAACGTCCTGACTTTC
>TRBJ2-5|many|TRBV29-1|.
CSAVGLETQYF
TGCAGCGCTGTGGGTTTAGAGACCCAGTACTTC
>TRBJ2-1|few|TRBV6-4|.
CASSEAGWGEQFF
TGTGCCAGCAGTGAGGCGGGTTGGGGTGAGCAGTTCTTC
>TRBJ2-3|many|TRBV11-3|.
CASSLRTGDTQYF
TGTGCCAGCAGCTTACGGACGGGAGATACGCAGTATTTT
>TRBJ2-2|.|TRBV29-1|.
CSVEDFGELFF
TGCAGCGTTGAAGACTTCGGGGAGCTGTTTTTT
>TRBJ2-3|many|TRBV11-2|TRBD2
CASSLDPGGDTQYF
TGTGCCAGCAGCTTAGATCCGGGAGGAGATACGCAGTATTTT
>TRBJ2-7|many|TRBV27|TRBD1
CATQRRTGMDYEQYF
TGTGCCACACAAAGACGGACAGGGATGGACTACGAGCAGTACTTC
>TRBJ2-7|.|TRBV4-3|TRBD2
CASSQESGTSGLSYEQYF
TGCGCCAGCAGCCAAGAGTCCGGGACTAGCGGGTTGTCCTACGAGCAGTACTTC
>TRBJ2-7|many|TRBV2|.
CASSEDRDYYEQYF
TGTGCCAGCAGTGAGGACAGGGACTACTACGAGCAGTACTTC
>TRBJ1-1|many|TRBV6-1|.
CASSEGIQGNTEAFF
TGTGCCAGCAGTGAAGGCATCCAGGGGAACACTGAAGCTTTCTTT
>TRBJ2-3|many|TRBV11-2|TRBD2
CASSPRLGLAGGTDTQYF
TGTGCCAGCAGCCCGCGCCTGGGACTAGCGGGAGGCACAGATACGCAGTATTTT
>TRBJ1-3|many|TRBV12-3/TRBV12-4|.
CASSRQSGIGIYF
TGTGCCAGCAGCCGACAGAGCGGGATTGGCATATATTTT
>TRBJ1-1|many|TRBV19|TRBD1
CASSPMGRQGGTEAFF
TGTGCCAGTAGTCCAATGGGACGACAGGGAGGGACTGAAGCTTTCTTT
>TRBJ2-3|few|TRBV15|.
CATSDKSADTQYF
TGTGCCACCAGCGATAAGTCAGCAGATACGCAGTATTTT
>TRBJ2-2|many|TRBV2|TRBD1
CASSYGTGGGGELFF
TGTGCCAGCAGTTACGGGACAGGGGGCGGCGGGGAGCTGTTTTTT
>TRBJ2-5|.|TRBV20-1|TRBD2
CSARNLAGEGEETQYF
TGCAGTGCTAGGAATCTAGCGGGAGAAGGGGAAGAGACCCAGTACTTC
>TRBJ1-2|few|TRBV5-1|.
CASSLSTANYGYTF
TGCGCCAGCAGCTTGTCGACAGCTAACTATGGCTACACCTTC
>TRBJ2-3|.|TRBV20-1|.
CSAGEASAGSTDTQYF
TGCAGTGCGGGAGAAGCAAGCGCCGGGAGCACAGATACGCAGTATTTT
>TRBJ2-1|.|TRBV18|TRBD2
CASSPQTSGSMIYNEQFF
TGTGCCAGCTCACCACAGACTAGCGGGAGTATGATATACAATGAGCAGTTCTTC
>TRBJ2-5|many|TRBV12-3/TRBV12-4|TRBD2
CASSLWAGGPLRNEETQYF
TGTGCCAGCAGTCTTTGGGCGGGAGGCCCACTAAGAAATGAAGAGACCCAGTACTTC
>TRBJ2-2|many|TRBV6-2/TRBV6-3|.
CASSPTGRTGELFF
TGTGCCAGCAGTCCGACCGGACGCACCGGGGAGCTGTTTTTT
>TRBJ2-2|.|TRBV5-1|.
CASSYSGTHTGELFF
TGCGCCAGCAGCTACTCCGGGACTCACACCGGGGAGCTGTTTTTT
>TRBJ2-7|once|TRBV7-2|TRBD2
CASSLSASGSRGYEQYF
TGTGCCAGCAGCCTGTCGGCTAGCGGGAGTCGCGGCTACGAGCAGTACTTC
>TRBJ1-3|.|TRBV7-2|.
CASSRPGAGISGNTIYF
TGTGCCAGCAGCCGTCCCGGGGCGGGGATCTCTGGAAACACCATATATTTT
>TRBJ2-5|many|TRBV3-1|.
CASSHSSDTAETQYF
TGTGCCAGCAGCCACTCATCTGATACTGCGGAGACCCAGTACTTC
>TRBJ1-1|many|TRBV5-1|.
CASSSRRVEGTEAFF
TGCGCCAGCTCGAGCCGCAGGGTAGAAGGGACTGAAGCTTTCTTT
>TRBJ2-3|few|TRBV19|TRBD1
CASSGGQGTDTQYF
TGTGCCAGTAGTGGGGGACAGGGGACCGATACGCAGTATTTT
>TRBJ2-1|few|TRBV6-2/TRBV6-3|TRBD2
CAIQTAGGPGNEQFF
TGTGCCATTCAGACAGCGGGAGGGCCGGGCAATGAGCAGTTCTTC
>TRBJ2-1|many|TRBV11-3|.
CASSLDGGIYNEQFF
TGTGCCAGCAGCTTAGATGGAGGAATTTACAATGAGCAGTTCTTC
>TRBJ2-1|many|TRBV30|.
CAWGGTLAYNEQFF
TGTGCCTGGGGGGGCACCTTAGCCTACAATGAGCAGTTCTTC
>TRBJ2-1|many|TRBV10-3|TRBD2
CAISESRESYNEQFF
TGTGCCATCAGTGAGTCGCGGGAGTCCTACAATGAGCAGTTCTTC
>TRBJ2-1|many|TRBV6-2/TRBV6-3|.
CASSWEVGGNEQFF
TGTGCCAGCAGTTGGGAGGTTGGAGGAAATGAGCAGTTCTTC
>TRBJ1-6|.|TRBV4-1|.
CASSQDSRTASSYNSPLHF
TGCGCCAGCAGCCAAGATTCTCGGACAGCGAGCTCCTATAATTCACCCCTCCACTTT
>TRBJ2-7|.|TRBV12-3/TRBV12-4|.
CASSEGSLDFYEQYF
TGTGCCAGCAGTGAAGGGAGTTTGGACTTCTACGAGCAGTACTTC
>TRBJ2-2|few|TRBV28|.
CASSFRLAGELFF
TGTGCCAGCAGTTTCCGACTAGCCGGGGAGCTGTTTTTT
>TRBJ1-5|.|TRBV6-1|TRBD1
CASKAGTGYNQPQHF
TGTGCCAGCAAAGCCGGGACAGGCTATAATCAGCCCCAGCATTTT
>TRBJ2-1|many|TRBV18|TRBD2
CASSPPEAGEQFF
TGTGCCAGCTCACCACCGGAAGCGGGGGAGCAGTTCTTC
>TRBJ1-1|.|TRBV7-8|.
CASSFSPGPRNLEAFF
TGTGCCAGCAGCTTTTCTCCAGGGCCTAGAAACCTTGAAGCTTTCTTT
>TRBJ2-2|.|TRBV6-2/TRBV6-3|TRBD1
CASKLTGGYTGELFF
TGTGCCAGCAAACTGACAGGGGGCTACACCGGGGAGCTGTTTTTT
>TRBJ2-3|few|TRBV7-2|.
CASSLLDADTQYF
TGTGCCAGCAGCTTACTAGATGCAGATACGCAGTATTTT
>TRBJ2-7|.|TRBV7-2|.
CASSLVTSDEQYF
TGTGCCAGCAGCTTAGTAACTAGTGACGAGCAGTACTTC
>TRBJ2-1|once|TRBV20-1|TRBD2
CSARDSRLAGGGNEQFF
TGCAGTGCTAGAGATAGTAGGCTAGCGGGGGGGGGCAATGAGCAGTTCTTC
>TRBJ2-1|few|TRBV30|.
CAWSQGFGNEQFF
TGTGCCTGGAGTCAGGGGTTCGGTAATGAGCAGTTCTTC
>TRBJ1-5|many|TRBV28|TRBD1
CASSFSGQINQPQHF
TGTGCCAGCAGTTTCTCGGGACAGATAAATCAGCCCCAGCATTTT
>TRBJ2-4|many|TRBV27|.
CASSGRDFSSGKNIQYF
TGTGCCAGCAGTGGTCGGGACTTTTCATCTGGCAAAAACATTCAGTACTTC
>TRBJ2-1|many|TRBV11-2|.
CASSLDGTPPYNEQFF
TGTGCCAGCAGCTTAGATGGGACCCCGCCCTACAATGAGCAGTTCTTC
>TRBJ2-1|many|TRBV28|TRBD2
CASSPPGLAGVGEQFF
TGTGCCAGCAGTCCTCCGGGACTAGCGGGAGTCGGTGAGCAGTTCTTC
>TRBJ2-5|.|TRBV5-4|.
CASSLAALPETQYF
TGTGCCAGCAGCTTGGCCGCTCTTCCAGAGACCCAGTACTTC
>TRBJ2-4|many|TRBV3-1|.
CASSQEVIAKNIQYF
TGTGCCAGCAGCCAAGAGGTGATAGCCAAAAACATTCAGTACTTC
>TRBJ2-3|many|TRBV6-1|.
CASSSGLDTQYF
TGTGCCAGCAGTTCTGGACTCGATACGCAGTATTTT
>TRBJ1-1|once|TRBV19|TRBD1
CAGSIRQGQGGHTEAFF
TGTGCCGGTAGTATACGTCAGGGACAGGGGGGACACACTGAAGCTTTCTTT
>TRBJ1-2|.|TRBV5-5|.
CASSRWTVDFGYTF
TGTGCCAGCAGCCGCTGGACAGTAGATTTCGGCTACACCTTC
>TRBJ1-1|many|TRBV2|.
CASSDQYSAGKAFF
TGTGCCAGCAGTGATCAATACAGCGCCGGGAAAGCTTTCTTT
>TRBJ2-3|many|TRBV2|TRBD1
CASRGQGQADTQYF
TGTGCCAGCAGAGGACAGGGGCAAGCAGATACGCAGTATTTT
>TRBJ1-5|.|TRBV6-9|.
CASSSRVENQPQHF
TGTGCCAGCAGTTCCAGGGTGGAGAATCAGCCCCAGCATTTT
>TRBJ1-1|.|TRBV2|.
CASSGLGPTEAFF
TGTGCCAGCAGTGGTTTGGGACCCACTGAAGCTTTCTTT